The text below deals with one TCR beta chain. These data are taken from a study of Graves' ophthalmopathy and Graves' hyperthyroidism. Investigators amplified TCR beta CDR3 regions from RNA transcripts. RT-PCR was first run with HTBI primers, then multiplex PCR in a second round. TCRdb used MiXCR to reprocess the multiplex PCR reads, holding one entry per CDR3 protein. The sample lists over a million distinct CDR3 sequences, 35% to 45% occurring once. Germline values: CDR1 GTSNPN, CDR2 SVGIG (reference sequence). This CDR3 comprises 12 residues. V was clipped by 0 bases and J by 6 bases, with 5 bases between them.

The TCR was taken from an adult man with Graves' hyperthyroidism. Sequencing was carried out using peripheral blood or thyroid tissue (not recorded which). This rearrangement joins TRBV30 to TRBJ2-2; a weak D match, TRBD2 (5 bases). This CDR3 is CAWSVRAGELFF. The CDR3 bases are TGTGCCTGGAGTGTGAGGGCCGGGGAGCTGTTTTTT.